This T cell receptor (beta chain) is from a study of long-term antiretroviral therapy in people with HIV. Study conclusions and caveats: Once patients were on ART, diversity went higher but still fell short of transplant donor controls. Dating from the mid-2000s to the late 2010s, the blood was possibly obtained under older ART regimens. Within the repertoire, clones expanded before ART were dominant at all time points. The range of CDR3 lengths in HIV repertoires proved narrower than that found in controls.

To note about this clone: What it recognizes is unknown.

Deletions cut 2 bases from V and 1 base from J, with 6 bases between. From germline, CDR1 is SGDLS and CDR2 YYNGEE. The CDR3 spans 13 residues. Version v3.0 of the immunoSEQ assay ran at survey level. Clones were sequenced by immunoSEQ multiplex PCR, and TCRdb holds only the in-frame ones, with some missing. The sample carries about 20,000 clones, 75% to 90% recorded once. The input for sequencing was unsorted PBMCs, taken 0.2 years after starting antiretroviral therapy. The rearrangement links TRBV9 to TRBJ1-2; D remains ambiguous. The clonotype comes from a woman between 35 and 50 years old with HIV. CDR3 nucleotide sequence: TGTGCCAGCAGCGTTGCGTATAACTATGGCTACACCTTC. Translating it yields CASSVAYNYGYTF.